This T cell receptor (beta chain) was profiled in a study of CD8 T cells in ankylosing spondylitis. The CDR3 runs 15 residues. V lost 0 bases, J lost 6 bases, and 15 bases lay in between. In germline, CDR1 is SGHRS, CDR2 YFSETQ. Quantitative 5'-RACE was performed with molecular barcodes, and it yielded the TCR beta libraries. TCRdb passed the 5' RACE reads through MiXCR, listing each CDR3 protein once. The table lists a few hundred thousand distinct CDR3 sequences, around 24% of them singletons. This clonotype was seen a handful of times. The antigen is unknown. General study points: Some motif variants had been reported before (in reactive arthritis synovial fluid and blood). Eight or nine highly homologous variants formed a TCR beta motif that appeared characteristic of ankylosing spondylitis blood.

Input material: blood, either unsorted or a sorted T cell fraction (not recorded which). This TCR came from a male donor with ankylosing spondylitis. The chain uses TRBV5-1 and TRBJ1-1; D possibly corresponds to TRBD1 (5 bases). This CDR3 is CASSLGHRGSAEAFF. Written as DNA, the CDR3 is TGCGCCAGCAGCTTGGGACATAGGGGTTCGGCTGAAGCTTTCTTT.